This T cell receptor beta chain was observed in a study of T cell responses to AZD1222 COVID-19 vaccine (dated by TCRdb to about 2021). Study-level background: TCR sequencing covered 230 or so trial participants: 207 given two doses of AZD1222 and about 26 given two doses of MenACWY control vaccine. Trial participants were enrolled into age subgroups of 18-55, 56-69 and 70-plus years, which contained about 150, 27 and 61 TCR-sequenced participants, respectively. Paper-wide results and their limitations: Reportedly, almost half of the unique spike-specific TCRs recognized epitopes lying outside the regions that are mutated in the B.1.351 and B.1.1.7 variants. Most participants were white British and females outnumbered males, and the authors suggested that clonal diversity may have been underestimated. Conclusions about previously exposed vaccinees are limited, since just a handful of AZD1222 recipients were seropositive for SARS-CoV-2 at baseline. In the small 56-69-year group, the increase in depth fell short of significance, most likely because of low power. CD4 TCRs associated with the vaccine covered the entire spike protein, and the dominant responses were in regions 160-218 and 743-854. Because no day 14 peak-response samples were available, repertoires were characterized only after the peak T cell response. After two AZD1222 doses, both the breadth and the depth of spike-specific TCRs were significantly higher than at day 0 and than in MenACWY recipients.

Details on this clone: No cognate antigen has been identified for it. No much larger clonotype is one base removed from it; base qualities were not supplied.

The CDR3 regions of human TCRbeta chains were analyzed by immunosequencing. The study's own analysis went as follows. TCRs in the repertoires were compared against a reference library of SARS-CoV-2-specific TCRs that had been generated with the MIRA antigen-specificity platform. Breadth was defined as the fraction of unique TCRs that were SARS-CoV-2-associated. Depth was defined as the fraction of total T cells that were SARS-CoV-2-associated. Using the MIRA data, each spike-specific TCR was mapped to the spike region that the TCR reacts to and placed in a CD4 or CD8 class. Log10-transformed breadth and depth values were compared by one-way ANOVA with Sidak's multiple comparisons tests. The table was pulled from immuneACCESS by TCRdb, which kept in-frame rearrangements only. Such tables lose some clones; where checked, under half of the loss comes from unresolved V genes, and the rest has no known cause. V, J and clone size derive from that table, while D and trimming were established from the DNA sequence. The sample has under 150,000 clones on record, 91% of them singletons. The top ten clones comprise under 2% of the sample.

Read against the paper, the sample's time point label means: about 28 days (+/-7) after the second vaccine dose. Because spike-specific TCR depth and breadth did not differ between the two schedules, AZD1222 recipients who got a second dose at roughly 4 weeks were pooled with those who got a second dose at roughly 12 weeks. Samples from vaccinated people were obtained from the UK trials COV001 and COV002, which included a single-blind randomized controlled phase 2/3 trial of AZD1222 (ChAdOx1 nCoV-19) in healthy adults. For TCRbeta chain sequencing, PBMC samples from trial participants were taken at day 0 and at day 28 after the second dose. This clonotype originated in an adult who received the AZD1222 COVID-19 vaccine. Source: peripheral blood, taken 28 days after the second AZD1222 dose.

The sequenced DNA: TGCGCCAGCAGCTTGGAAGCGGGAGGATTAACCGGGGAGCTGTTTTTT. The encoded protein is CASSLEAGGLTGELFF. The V gene is TRBV5-1 and the J gene is TRBJ2-2; 9 bases in the middle match TRBD2. Compared with germline, V lacks 0 bases and J lacks 5 bases; bases without a gene match: 5. The CDR3 covers 16 residues, taking in both the cysteine and the phenylalanine. The only DNA kept is the CDR3, 48 bases in frame from the first base. From a lookup of the germline V gene, CDR1 and CDR2 are SGHRS and YFSETQ.